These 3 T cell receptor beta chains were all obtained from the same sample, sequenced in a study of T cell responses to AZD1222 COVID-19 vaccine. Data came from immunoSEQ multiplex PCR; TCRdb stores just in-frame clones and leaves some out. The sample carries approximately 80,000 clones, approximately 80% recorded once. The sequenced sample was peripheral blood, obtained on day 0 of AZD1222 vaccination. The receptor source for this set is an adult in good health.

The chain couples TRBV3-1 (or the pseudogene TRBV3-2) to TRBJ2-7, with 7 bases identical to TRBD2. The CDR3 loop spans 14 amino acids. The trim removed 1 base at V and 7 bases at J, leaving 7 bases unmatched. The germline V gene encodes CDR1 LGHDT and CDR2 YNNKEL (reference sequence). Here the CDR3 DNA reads TGTGCCAGCAGCCAAGGGACTAGGTTTAGGGAGCAGTACTTC. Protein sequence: CASSQGTRFREQYF.

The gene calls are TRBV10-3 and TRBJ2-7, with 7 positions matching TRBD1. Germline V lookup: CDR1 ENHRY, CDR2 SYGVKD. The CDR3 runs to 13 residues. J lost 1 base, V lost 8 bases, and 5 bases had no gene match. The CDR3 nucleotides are TGTGCCATCCGGGACAGACTATCCTACGAGCAGTACTTC. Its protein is CAIRDRLSYEQYF.

The chain's CDR3 is CASSTGSLAGRGLSEQFF. For the CDR3, the DNA is TGTGCCAGCAGCACAGGTTCCCTAGCGGGACGCGGGTTGAGTGAGCAGTTCTTC. This rearrangement joins TRBV7-9 to TRBJ2-1, with 9 bases fitting TRBD2. The CDR3 is made up of 18 amino acids. Germline-derived CDR1 and CDR2 are SEHNR and FQNEAQ (reference sequence). V lost 5 bases to trimming and J lost 9 bases; unmatched junction nucleotides: 20.